This T cell receptor beta chain was sequenced during a study of cytomegalovirus exposure and HLA in healthy donors. Background on the study: The same platform was used for the approximately 110 validation repertoires and the approximately 670 first-cohort repertoires, a later analysis reported. Overall study results and limits: With high specificity and sensitivity, the classifier reportedly diagnosed cytomegalovirus status. Rarity characterized most TCR sequences, yet some public TCRs appeared in many donors.

A word on this clone: The antigen is unknown.

Some clones are missing from TCRdb's copy, which holds only in-frame ones; the method was immunoSEQ multiplex PCR. The repertoire holds around 69,000 clones, with 96% as singletons. The CDR3 contains 14 residues. The V end was cut by 4 bases, the J end by 7 bases, with 14 bases between. The germline V gene encodes CDR1 SGHAT and CDR2 FQNNGV. Sequencing used PBMCs. This receptor was identified in a woman younger than 30 in good health and CMV-seropositive. The chain has TRBV11-2 and TRBJ2-1; tentative D call: TRBD1 (6 bases). Written as DNA, the CDR3 is TGTGCCAGCAGCTCAGTACAGGGTTGGAATGAGCAGTTCTTC. It yields the protein CASSSVQGWNEQFF.